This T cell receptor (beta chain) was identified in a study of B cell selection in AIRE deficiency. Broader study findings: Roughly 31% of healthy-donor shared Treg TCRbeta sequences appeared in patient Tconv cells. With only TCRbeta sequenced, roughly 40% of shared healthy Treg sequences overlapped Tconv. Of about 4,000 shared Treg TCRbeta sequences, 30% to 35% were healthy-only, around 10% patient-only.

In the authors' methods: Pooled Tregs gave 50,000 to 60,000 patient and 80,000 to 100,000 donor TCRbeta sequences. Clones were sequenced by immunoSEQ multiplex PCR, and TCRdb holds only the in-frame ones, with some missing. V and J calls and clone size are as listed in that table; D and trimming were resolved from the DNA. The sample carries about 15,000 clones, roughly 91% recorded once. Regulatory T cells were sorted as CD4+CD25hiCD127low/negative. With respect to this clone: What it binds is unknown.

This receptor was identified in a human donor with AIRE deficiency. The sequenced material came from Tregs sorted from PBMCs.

The CDR3 nucleotides read TGTGCCAGCAGTCTCCCGGGGGGTTCACCCCTCCACTTT. Translation gives CASSLPGGSPLHF. The chain combines TRBV27 with TRBJ1-6; the D gene is possibly TRBD1 (5 bases). Trimming stripped 5 bases from V and 9 bases from J, with 11 bases between. The germline CDR1 and CDR2 sequences are MNHEY and SMNVEV (reference sequence). This CDR3 is 13 amino acids long.